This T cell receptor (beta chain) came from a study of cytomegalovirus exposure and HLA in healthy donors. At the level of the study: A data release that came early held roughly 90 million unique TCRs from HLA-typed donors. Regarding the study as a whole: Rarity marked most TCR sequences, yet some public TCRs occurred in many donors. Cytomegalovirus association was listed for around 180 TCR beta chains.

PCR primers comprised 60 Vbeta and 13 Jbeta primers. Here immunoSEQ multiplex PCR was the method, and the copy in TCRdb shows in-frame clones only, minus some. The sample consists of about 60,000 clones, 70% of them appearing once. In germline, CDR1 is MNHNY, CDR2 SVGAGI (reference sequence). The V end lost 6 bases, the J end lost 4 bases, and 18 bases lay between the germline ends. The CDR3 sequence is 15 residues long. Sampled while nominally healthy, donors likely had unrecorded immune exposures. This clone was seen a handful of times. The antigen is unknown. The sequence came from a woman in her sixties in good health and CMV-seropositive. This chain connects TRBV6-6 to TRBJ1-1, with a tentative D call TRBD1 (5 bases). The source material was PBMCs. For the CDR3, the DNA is TGTGCCAGCAGATCCTTGGGAGTCGGGGGCACTGAAGCTTTCTTT. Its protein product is CASRSLGVGGTEAFF.